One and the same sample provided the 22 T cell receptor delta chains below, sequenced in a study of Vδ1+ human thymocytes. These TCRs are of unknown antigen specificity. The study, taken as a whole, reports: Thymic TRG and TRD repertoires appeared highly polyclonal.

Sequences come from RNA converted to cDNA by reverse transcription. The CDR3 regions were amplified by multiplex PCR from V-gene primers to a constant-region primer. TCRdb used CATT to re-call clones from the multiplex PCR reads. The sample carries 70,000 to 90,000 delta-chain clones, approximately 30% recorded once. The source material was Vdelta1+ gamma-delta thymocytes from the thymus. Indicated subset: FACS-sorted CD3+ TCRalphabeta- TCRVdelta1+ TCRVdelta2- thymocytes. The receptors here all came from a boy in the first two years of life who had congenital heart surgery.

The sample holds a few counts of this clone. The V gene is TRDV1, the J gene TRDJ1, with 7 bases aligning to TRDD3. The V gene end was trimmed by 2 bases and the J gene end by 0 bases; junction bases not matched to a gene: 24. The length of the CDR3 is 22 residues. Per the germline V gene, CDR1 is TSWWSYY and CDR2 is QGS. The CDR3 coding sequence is TGTGCTCTTGGGGAATGTACCCCTACGTCCCCTTACTGGGGATCGTACACCGATAAACTCATCTTT. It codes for CALGECTPTSPYWGSYTDKLIF.

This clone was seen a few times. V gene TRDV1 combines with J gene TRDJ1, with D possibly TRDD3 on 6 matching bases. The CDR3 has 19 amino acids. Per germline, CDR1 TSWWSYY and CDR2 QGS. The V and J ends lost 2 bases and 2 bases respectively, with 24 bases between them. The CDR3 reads CALGEVPIWGLYVTDKLIF. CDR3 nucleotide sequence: TGTGCTCTTGGGGAAGTACCTATCTGGGGATTGTATGTGACCGATAAACTCATCTTT.

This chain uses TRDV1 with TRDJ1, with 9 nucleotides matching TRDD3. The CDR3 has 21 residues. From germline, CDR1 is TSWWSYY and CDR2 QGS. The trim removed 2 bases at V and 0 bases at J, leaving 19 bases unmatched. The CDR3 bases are TGTGCTCTTGGGGAAAGGTCCTTTCCGATCCGTACTGGGGGAAACACCGATAAACTCATCTTT. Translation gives CALGERSFPIRTGGNTDKLIF.

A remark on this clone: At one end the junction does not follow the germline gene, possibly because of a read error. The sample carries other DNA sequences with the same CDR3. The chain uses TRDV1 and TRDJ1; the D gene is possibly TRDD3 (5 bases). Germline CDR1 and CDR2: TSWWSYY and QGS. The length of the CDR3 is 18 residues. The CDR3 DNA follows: TGTGCTCTCGGGGAACTCTCGGTGGGTCGGAGTGCCACCGATAAACTCATCTTT. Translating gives CALGELSVGRSATDKLIF.

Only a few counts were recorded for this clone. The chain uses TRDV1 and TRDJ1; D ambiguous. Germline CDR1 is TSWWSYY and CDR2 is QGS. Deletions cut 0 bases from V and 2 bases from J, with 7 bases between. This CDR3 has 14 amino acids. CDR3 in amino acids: CALGELPATDKLIF. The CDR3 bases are TGTGCTCTTGGGGAACTACCGGCTACCGATAAACTCATCTTT.

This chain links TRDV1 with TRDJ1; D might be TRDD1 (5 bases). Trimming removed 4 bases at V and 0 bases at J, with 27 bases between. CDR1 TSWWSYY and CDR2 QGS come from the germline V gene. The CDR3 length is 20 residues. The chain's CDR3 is CALGGNVGPWQGPYTDKLIF. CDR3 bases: TGTGCTCTTGGGGGAAATGTGGGTCCATGGCAAGGTCCTTACACCGATAAACTCATCTTT.

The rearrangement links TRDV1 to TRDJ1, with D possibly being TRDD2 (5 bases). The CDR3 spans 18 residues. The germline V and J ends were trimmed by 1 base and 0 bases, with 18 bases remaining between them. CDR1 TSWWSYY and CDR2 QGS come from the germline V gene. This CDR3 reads CALGEPHSLSTNTDKLIF. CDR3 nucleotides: TGTGCTCTTGGGGAACCCCATTCCTTGAGTACTAACACCGATAAACTCATCTTT.

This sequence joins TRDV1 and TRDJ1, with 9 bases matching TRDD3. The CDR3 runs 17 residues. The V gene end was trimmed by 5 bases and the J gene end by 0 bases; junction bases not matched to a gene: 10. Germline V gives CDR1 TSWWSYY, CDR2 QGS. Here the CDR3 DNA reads TGTGCTCTTGGGTTCTGGCCTGGGGGATTGTACACCGATAAACTCATCTTT. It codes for CALGFWPGGLYTDKLIF.

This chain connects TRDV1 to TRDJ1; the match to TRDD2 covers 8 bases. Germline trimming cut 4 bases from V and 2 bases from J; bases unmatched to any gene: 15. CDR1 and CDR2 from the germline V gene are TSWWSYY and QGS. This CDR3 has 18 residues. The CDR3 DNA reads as TGTGCTCTTGGGGTATGCCTTCCTAGGCCGGGCCAAACCGATAAACTCATCTTT. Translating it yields CALGVCLPRPGQTDKLIF.

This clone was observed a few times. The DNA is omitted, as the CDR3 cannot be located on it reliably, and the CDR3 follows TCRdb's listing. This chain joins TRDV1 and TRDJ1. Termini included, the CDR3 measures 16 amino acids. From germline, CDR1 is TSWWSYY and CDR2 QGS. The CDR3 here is CALSYTCHPQTDKLIF.

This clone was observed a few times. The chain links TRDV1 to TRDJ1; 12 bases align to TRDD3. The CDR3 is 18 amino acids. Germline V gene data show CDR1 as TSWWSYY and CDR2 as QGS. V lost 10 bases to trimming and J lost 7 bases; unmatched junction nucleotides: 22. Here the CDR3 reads CAPHTAWTYWGIHGKLIF. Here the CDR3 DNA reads TGTGCTCCTCACACGGCCTGGACCTACTGGGGGATACACGGTAAACTCATCTTT.

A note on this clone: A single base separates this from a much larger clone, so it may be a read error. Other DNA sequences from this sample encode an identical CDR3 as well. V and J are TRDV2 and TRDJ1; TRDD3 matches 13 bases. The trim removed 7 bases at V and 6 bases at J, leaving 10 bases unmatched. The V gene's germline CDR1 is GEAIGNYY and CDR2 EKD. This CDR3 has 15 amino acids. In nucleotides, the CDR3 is TGTGCCTGCATCCCCTACTGGGGGATACGTAATAAACTCATCTTT. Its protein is CACIPYWGIRNKLIF.

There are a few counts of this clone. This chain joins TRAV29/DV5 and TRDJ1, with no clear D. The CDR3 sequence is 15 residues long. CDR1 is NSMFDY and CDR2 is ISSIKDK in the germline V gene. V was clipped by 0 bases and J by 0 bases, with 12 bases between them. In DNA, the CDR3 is TGTGCAGCAAGCGTTCCCCTATCGGACACCGATAAACTCATCTTT. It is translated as CAASVPLSDTDKLIF.

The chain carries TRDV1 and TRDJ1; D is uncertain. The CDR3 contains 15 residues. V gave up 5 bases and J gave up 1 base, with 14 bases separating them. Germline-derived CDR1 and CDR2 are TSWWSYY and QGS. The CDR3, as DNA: TGTGCTCTTGGGAGCCTAACCCGCAGCACCGATAAACTCATCTTT. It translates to CALGSLTRSTDKLIF.

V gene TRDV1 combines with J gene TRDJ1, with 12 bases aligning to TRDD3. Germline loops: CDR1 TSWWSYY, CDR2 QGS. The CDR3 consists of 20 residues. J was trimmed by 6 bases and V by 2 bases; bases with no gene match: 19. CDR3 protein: CALGEGFPKRRTGGYNKLIF. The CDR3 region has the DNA TGTGCTCTTGGGGAAGGTTTTCCCAAAAGGCGTACTGGGGGATACAATAAACTCATCTTT.

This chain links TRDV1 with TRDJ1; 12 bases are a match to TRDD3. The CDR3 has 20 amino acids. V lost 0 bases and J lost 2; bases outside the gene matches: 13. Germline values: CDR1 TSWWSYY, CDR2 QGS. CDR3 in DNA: TGTGCTCTTGGGGAACTGGTCTCCTACAACTGGGGGATACTGACCGATAAACTCATCTTT. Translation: CALGELVSYNWGILTDKLIF.

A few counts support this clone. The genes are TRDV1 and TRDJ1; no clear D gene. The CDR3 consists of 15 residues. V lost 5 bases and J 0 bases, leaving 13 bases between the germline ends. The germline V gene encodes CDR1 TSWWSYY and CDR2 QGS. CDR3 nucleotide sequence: TGTGCTCTTGGGACCGGTCCGCTGTACACCGATAAACTCATCTTT. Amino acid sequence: CALGTGPLYTDKLIF.

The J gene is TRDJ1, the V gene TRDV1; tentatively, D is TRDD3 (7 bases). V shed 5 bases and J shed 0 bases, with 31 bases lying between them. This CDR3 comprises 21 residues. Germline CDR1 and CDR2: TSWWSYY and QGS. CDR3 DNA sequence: TGTGCTCTTGGGATGCGCCAAATCCTACGCTCTGGGGGTCCGTACACCGATAAACTCATCTTT. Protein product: CALGMRQILRSGGPYTDKLIF.

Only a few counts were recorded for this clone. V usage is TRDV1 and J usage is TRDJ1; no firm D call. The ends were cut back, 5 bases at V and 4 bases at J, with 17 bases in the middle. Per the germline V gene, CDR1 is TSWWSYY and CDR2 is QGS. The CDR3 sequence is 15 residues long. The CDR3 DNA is TGTGCTCTTGGGCTAACCATTCCCGTCATCGATAAACTCATCTTT. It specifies CALGLTIPVIDKLIF.

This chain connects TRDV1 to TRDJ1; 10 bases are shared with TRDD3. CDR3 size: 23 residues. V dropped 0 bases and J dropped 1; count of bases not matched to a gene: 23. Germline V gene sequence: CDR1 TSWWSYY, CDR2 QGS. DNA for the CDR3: TGTGCTCTTGGGGAACTAACGGGCCCGACCACTGGGGGATGCGAGTACCCCACCGATAAACTCATCTTT. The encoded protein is CALGELTGPTTGGCEYPTDKLIF.

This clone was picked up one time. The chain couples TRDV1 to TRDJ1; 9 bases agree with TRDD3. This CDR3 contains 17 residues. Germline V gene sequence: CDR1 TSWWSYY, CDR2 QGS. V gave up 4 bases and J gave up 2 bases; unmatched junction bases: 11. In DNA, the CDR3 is TGTGCTCTTGGGGTTACTGGGGGACGGAGTATGACCGATAAACTCATCTTT. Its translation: CALGVTGGRSMTDKLIF.

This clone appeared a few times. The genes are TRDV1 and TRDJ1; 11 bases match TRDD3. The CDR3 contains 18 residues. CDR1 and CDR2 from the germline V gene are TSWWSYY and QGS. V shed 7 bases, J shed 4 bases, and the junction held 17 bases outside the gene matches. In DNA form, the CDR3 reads TGTGCTCTTGTACGCTCGCCCGGGGCTGGGGGATACTTCGATAAACTCATCTTT. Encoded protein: CALVRSPGAGGYFDKLIF.